This TCR beta chain is from a study of PD-L1 blockade in urothelial cancer. Study-wide context: Previous chemotherapy exposure amounted to 0 to 3 regimens for patients.

Spike-ins of synthetic TCR analog templates went into each PCR. The data were produced by immunoSEQ multiplex PCR, yet TCRdb's version contains in-frame clones alone and is incomplete. Seen here are about 88,000 clones, over 90% observed once, and the top ten hold 8.5% to 9.5%. Patient disease was locally advanced or metastatic urothelial carcinoma. Individual patients had between 1 and 8 samples, taken pretreatment and on-treatment. The CDR3 extends over 14 amino acids. Losses at the gene ends were 5 bases for V and 13 bases for J; bases not matched to a gene: 8. CDR1 LNHNV and CDR2 YYDKDF come from the germline V gene (reference sequence).

The receptor's source is a man aged 60-69 years with urothelial cancer. Source: PBMCs, taken around atezolizumab (anti-PD-L1) treatment. The J gene is TRBJ1-4, the V gene TRBV15, with 12 positions matching TRBD1. This CDR3 reads CATSGGTGGGSLFF. The CDR3 nucleotides read TGTGCCACCAGCGGAGGGACAGGGGGCGGGTCACTGTTTTTT.